This T cell receptor (beta chain) was profiled in a study of healthy donors' naive CD4 and CD8 T cells. Notes on the study in general: Most V and J genes were reportedly biased between naive CD4+ and CD8+ cells. Possible naive T cell homeostatic proliferation bias remained unaddressed.

For this clonotype: Its cognate antigen is unknown.

The CDR3 covers 13 residues. CDR1 and CDR2 from the germline V gene are SGHAT and FQDESV (reference sequence). Each TCR library used 500 ng of total RNA and a linear amplification protocol. Study processing details: From a handful of healthy donors, around 85,000 rearranged TCR alpha transcripts were sequenced. From the reads, TCRdb called clonotypes with MiXCR, one entry per CDR3 protein. What appears here as the V and J calls and clone size reflects TCRdb's work, not the paper's. The table lists approximately 180,000 distinct CDR3 sequences, around 74% of them singletons. The sequence came from a pool of human donors in good health; the sample pools cells from several healthy donors. The J gene is TRBJ2-1, the V gene TRBV11-1, with TRBD2 matching 8 bases. The material sequenced was naive CD4+ and CD8+ T cells sorted from blood, pooled from several donors. The chain's CDR3 is CEERGSSYNEQFF. The CDR3 DNA reads as TGTGAAGAGCGGGGGAGCTCCTACAATGAGCAGTTCTTC.